This is a list of T cell receptor beta chains from one sample in a study of B cell selection in AIRE deficiency. Here immunoSEQ multiplex PCR was the method, and the copy in TCRdb shows in-frame clones only, minus some. The table shows some 14,000 clones, with roughly 91% occurring only once. Sequenced: Tregs sorted from PBMCs. Every receptor here comes from a human donor with AIRE deficiency. The CDR3 runs from the conserved cysteine through the conserved F or W. D genes are given only for firm matches. For some rows the clone size is stated as once, few or many, or as a class when expanded; others skip it.

d_gene,v_gene,abundance,j_gene,CDR3aa,CDR3nt
-,TRBV28,-,TRBJ1-5,CASSPRSRGIYNQPQHF,TGTGCCAGCAGTCCACGCTCGAGGGGAATATATAATCAGCCCCAGCATTTT
-,TRBV7-6,-,TRBJ2-2,CASSLGRRENTGELFF,TGTGCCAGCAGCTTAGGTCGCCGGGAGAACACCGGGGAGCTGTTTTTT
-,TRBV7-9,-,TRBJ2-2,CASSFRATSLTPYTGELFF,TGTGCCAGCAGCTTTCGGGCAACGAGCCTTACTCCTTACACCGGGGAGCTGTTTTTT
-,TRBV14,-,TRBJ2-3,CASSQGVHKTDTQYF,TGTGCCAGCAGCCAAGGGGTCCATAAAACAGATACGCAGTATTTT
-,TRBV7-2,-,TRBJ1-6,CASSLGVDWGKLHF,TGTGCCAGCAGCTTAGGGGTGGACTGGGGAAAACTCCACTTT
TRBD1,TRBV6-5,-,TRBJ1-1,CASSYRTGWGSEAFF,TGTGCCAGCAGCTACCGGACAGGGTGGGGCTCTGAAGCTTTCTTT
-,TRBV15,-,TRBJ2-7,CATSRAGGAPYEQYF,TGTGCCACCAGCAGAGCTGGGGGGGCACCCTACGAGCAGTACTTC
-,TRBV7-9,-,TRBJ1-1,CASGRGRMNTEAFF,TGTGCCAGTGGACGGGGACGGATGAACACTGAAGCTTTCTTT
-,TRBV5-1,-,TRBJ2-2,CASGGLTGELFF,TGCGCCAGCGGGGGTTTAACCGGGGAGCTGTTTTTT
TRBD2,TRBV7-2,-,TRBJ2-7,CASSLASGSYEQYF,TGTGCCAGCAGCTTAGCTAGCGGGAGTTACGAGCAGTACTTC
TRBD2,TRBV4-3,few,TRBJ2-2,CASSRERTSPLTGELFF,TGCGCCAGCAGCCGAGAGAGGACTAGCCCATTGACCGGGGAGCTGTTTTTT
-,TRBV28,-,TRBJ1-2,CASINTGFDGYTF,TGTGCCAGCATCAATACAGGGTTTGATGGCTACACCTTC
-,TRBV2,-,TRBJ1-5,CASRTYLGDNQPQHF,TGTGCCAGCAGGACGTACTTGGGGGACAATCAGCCCCAGCATTTT
TRBD2,TRBV27,-,TRBJ2-5,CASSLGLAGVETQYF,TGTGCCAGCAGTTTAGGGCTAGCGGGAGTAGAGACCCAGTACTTC
-,TRBV28,-,TRBJ2-5,CASSLGGRQELTQYF,TGTGCCAGCAGCCTGGGTGGGCGGCAGGAATTGACCCAGTACTTC
-,TRBV19,-,TRBJ2-2,CASSTGTKNTGELFF,TGTGCCAGTAGTACCGGGACCAAGAACACCGGGGAGCTGTTTTTT
-,TRBV7-9,once,TRBJ2-7,CASSLGGGSSYEQYF,TGTGCCAGCAGCTTAGGAGGAGGGAGCTCCTACGAGCAGTACTTC
TRBD1,TRBV6-1,-,TRBJ2-3,CAIGTGGTQYF,TGTGCCATCGGGACAGGTGGTACGCAGTATTTT
TRBD1,TRBV7-2,-,TRBJ2-7,CASSATTGRRLEQYF,TGTGCCAGCAGCGCCACGACAGGGCGTCGGTTAGAGCAGTACTTC
TRBD1,TRBV5-4,-,TRBJ1-4,CASSVGQGFFEKLFF,TGTGCCAGCAGCGTCGGACAGGGCTTCTTTGAAAAACTGTTTTTT
-,TRBV6-5,-,TRBJ2-5,CARSSRETQYF,TGTGCCAGGAGTTCCCGAGAGACCCAGTACTTC
-,TRBV21-1,-,TRBJ2-5,CASSKSKGRETGETQYF,TGTGCCAGCAGCAAAAGTAAAGGGCGGGAGACGGGGGAGACCCAGTACTTC
-,TRBV16,-,TRBJ1-1,CASSQSRYQGEAFF,TGTGCCAGCAGCCAATCCCGATATCAAGGTGAAGCTTTCTTT
-,TRBV4-1,-,TRBJ1-1,CASSLQVGKRWRTEAFF,TGCGCCAGCAGCCTCCAAGTGGGTAAAAGATGGCGCACTGAAGCTTTCTTT
-,TRBV18,-,TRBJ1-2,CASSPTRGNYGYTF,TGTGCCAGCTCACCAACCAGAGGAAACTATGGCTACACCTTC
-,TRBV19,-,TRBJ1-5,CASSTPFGRSLYSNQPQHF,TGTGCCAGTAGTACCCCGTTCGGCCGTTCCCTTTATAGCAATCAGCCCCAGCATTTT
-,TRBV7-9,-,TRBJ1-6,CASSLVPPYNSPLHF,TGTGCCAGCAGCTTAGTACCCCCCTATAATTCACCCCTCCACTTT
TRBD2,TRBV6-5,-,TRBJ2-7,CASSSGTNYEQYF,TGTGCCAGCAGTTCCGGGACTAACTACGAGCAGTACTTC
TRBD1,TRBV27,-,TRBJ1-4,CASSPDRGKEKLFF,TGTGCCAGCAGTCCGGACAGGGGAAAGGAAAAACTGTTTTTT
-,TRBV4-2,-,TRBJ2-3,CASSQRRADTQYF,TGTGCCAGCAGCCAACGGAGGGCCGATACGCAGTATTTT
-,TRBV6-5,-,TRBJ2-1,CASSYHYNEQFF,TGTGCCAGCAGTTACCACTACAATGAGCAGTTCTTC
-,TRBV19,-,TRBJ1-3,CASSPGWGNTIYF,TGTGCCAGTTCCCCGGGTTGGGGAAACACCATATATTTT
-,TRBV10-3,-,TRBJ2-5,CAISAQAPGETQYF,TGTGCCATCAGTGCGCAGGCCCCGGGAGAGACCCAGTACTTC
TRBD1,TRBV7-9,-,TRBJ2-1,CASRELGRDRVANEQFF,TGTGCCAGCAGGGAGCTGGGGCGCGACAGGGTAGCCAATGAGCAGTTCTTC
-,TRBV18,-,TRBJ2-7,CASSPVRVLVYEQYF,TGTGCCAGCTCACCCGTTAGGGTTTTGGTCTACGAGCAGTACTTC
-,TRBV11-2,-,TRBJ1-1,CASSLNRLERRIGGTEAFF,TGTGCCAGCAGCTTAAACAGGCTGGAACGGAGAATAGGGGGCACTGAAGCTTTCTTT
TRBD2,TRBV6-5,-,TRBJ2-7,CASSRGLAPYEQYF,TGTGCCAGCAGCCGGGGACTAGCCCCCTACGAGCAGTACTTC
-,TRBV6-6,-,TRBJ1-6,CASSYPTGSNSPLHF,TGTGCCAGCAGTTACCCCACAGGAAGCAATTCACCCCTCCACTTT
TRBD1,TRBV7-2,-,TRBJ2-1,CASSPRGQGLNEQFF,TGTGCCAGCAGCCCTAGGGGACAGGGACTCAATGAGCAGTTCTTC
-,TRBV7-9,-,TRBJ2-7,CASSLGAGPYEQYF,TGTGCCAGCAGCTTAGGAGCAGGGCCCTACGAGCAGTACTTC
-,TRBV5-1,-,TRBJ2-7,CASSSIGGFSSYEQYF,TGCGCCAGCAGCTCGATAGGGGGTTTCAGCTCCTACGAGCAGTACTTC
-,TRBV5-8,-,TRBJ2-7,CASSSTRTAGSYEQYF,TGTGCCAGCAGCTCTACACGGACGGCTGGATCCTACGAGCAGTACTTC
-,TRBV6-5,-,TRBJ2-2,CASSYVGWAPGELFF,TGTGCCAGCAGTTACGTTGGGTGGGCACCCGGGGAGCTGTTTTTT
-,TRBV19,-,TRBJ1-1,CASSIYWQVGDTEAFF,TGTGCCAGTAGTATATACTGGCAGGTGGGAGACACTGAAGCTTTCTTT
-,TRBV2,-,TRBJ2-7,CASSESYGADFYEQYF,TGTGCCAGCAGTGAAAGTTATGGGGCAGACTTCTACGAGCAGTACTTC
-,TRBV5-4,-,TRBJ1-2,CASRAIGGYTF,TGTGCCAGCAGAGCGATCGGTGGCTACACCTTC
TRBD1,TRBV29-1,-,TRBJ2-1,CSGADRATYNEQFF,TGCAGCGGAGCCGACAGGGCCACCTACAATGAGCAGTTCTTC
TRBD1,TRBV19,-,TRBJ2-3,CASSIFLGTGARDTQYF,TGTGCCAGTAGTATATTCCTCGGGACAGGGGCCCGAGATACGCAGTATTTT
TRBD1,TRBV7-6,-,TRBJ1-3,CASSLVAHRGIISSSGNTIYF,TGTGCCAGCAGCTTAGTAGCCCACAGGGGTATTATTTCGAGCTCTGGAAACACCATATATTTT
TRBD1,TRBV5-6,-,TRBJ2-7,CASSSGTGDYTYEQYF,TGTGCCAGCAGCTCGGGGACAGGCGACTATACCTACGAGCAGTACTTC
TRBD1,TRBV4-3,-,TRBJ2-1,CASSQNPGQGAAGYNEQFF,TGCGCCAGCAGCCAAAACCCGGGACAGGGGGCCGCAGGATACAATGAGCAGTTCTTC
-,TRBV21-1,-,TRBJ1-5,CASSKSRGGVQPQHF,TGTGCCAGCAGCAAATCAAGGGGTGGGGTTCAGCCCCAGCATTTT
-,TRBV7-2,-,TRBJ1-5,CASSPGDQPQHF,TGTGCCAGCAGCCCAGGGGATCAGCCCCAGCATTTT